This T cell receptor beta chain was documented in a study of OX40 agonist ivuxolimab in advanced cancers. Study-level background: Across the patients, intravenous ivuxolimab was delivered every 2 weeks at 0.01 to 10 mg/kg.

Only in-frame clones appear in the TCRdb table, and some are missing; sequencing was by immunoSEQ multiplex PCR. The sample yields fewer than 55,000 clones, roughly 79% seen once. Germline V gene data show CDR1 as WNHNN and CDR2 as SYGVQD (reference sequence). V dropped 1 base and J dropped 7 bases, with 8 bases sitting between them. The CDR3 is 13 amino acids. The chain recombines TRBV10-1 with TRBJ2-4; D remains ambiguous. The sample here was CD4+ or CD8+ T cells sorted from blood, taken in a trial of the OX40 agonist ivuxolimab. This receptor was identified in an adult with an advanced solid tumor such as melanoma, head and neck, liver or kidney cancer. CDR3: CASSEFLGNIQYF. CDR3 coding DNA: TGCGCCAGCAGTGAGTTTCTGGGGAACATTCAGTACTTC.